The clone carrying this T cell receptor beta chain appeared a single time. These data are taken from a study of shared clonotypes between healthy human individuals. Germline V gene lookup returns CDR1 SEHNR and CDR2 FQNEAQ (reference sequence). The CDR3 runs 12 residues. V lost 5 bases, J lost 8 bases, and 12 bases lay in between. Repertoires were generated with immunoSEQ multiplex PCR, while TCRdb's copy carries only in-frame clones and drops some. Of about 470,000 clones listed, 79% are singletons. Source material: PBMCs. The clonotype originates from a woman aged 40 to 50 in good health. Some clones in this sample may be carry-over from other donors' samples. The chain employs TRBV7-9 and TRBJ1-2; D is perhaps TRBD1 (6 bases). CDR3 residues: CASSQQGWGYTF. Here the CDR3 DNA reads TGTGCCAGCAGCCAACAGGGCTGGGGCTACACCTTC.